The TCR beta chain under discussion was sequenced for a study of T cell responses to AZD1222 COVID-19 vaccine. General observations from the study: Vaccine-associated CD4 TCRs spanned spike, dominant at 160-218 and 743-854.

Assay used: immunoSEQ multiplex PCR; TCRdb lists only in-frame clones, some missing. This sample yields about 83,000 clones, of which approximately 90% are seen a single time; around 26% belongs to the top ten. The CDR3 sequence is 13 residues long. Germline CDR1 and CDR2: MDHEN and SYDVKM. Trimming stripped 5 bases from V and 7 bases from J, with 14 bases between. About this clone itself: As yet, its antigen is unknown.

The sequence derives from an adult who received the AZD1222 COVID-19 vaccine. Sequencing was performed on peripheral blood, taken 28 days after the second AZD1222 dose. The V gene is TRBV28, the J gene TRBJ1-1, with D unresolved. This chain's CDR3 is CASSPQVGLEAFF. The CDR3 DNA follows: TGTGCCAGCAGTCCCCAGGTAGGCCTTGAAGCTTTCTTT.